The present T cell receptor (beta chain) was sequenced within a study of blood T cell repertoires in COVID-19 (dated by TCRdb to the early 2020s). In terms of the full investigation: Samples covering the acute and convalescent phases of COVID-19 were provided by collaborators in the United States, Italy and Spain. Sample metadata almost always included a de-identified subject ID, COVID-19 status, age in years and sex. The material from the prospective study consisted of cDNA or gDNA derived from T cells, B-cell-depleted T cells, or PBMCs. Where available, HLA class I and class II types were taken from metadata supplied by the sample provider and were not determined by assay-based typing. Deeply sampled blood TCRbeta repertoires from subjects exposed to, actively infected with, or recovered from COVID-19 were included in the dataset. A freely available public database, intended as a resource for researchers studying the immune response to SARS-CoV-2, is where the repertoires were released. Samples were obtained from the ongoing ImmuneRACE study (first 160 participants) and from about 1,300 subjects provided by 6 global collaborators.

The collaborating institutions used their own protocols to collect whole blood in K2EDTA tubes. For TCRbeta analysis, collaborators shipped samples in one of three forms: frozen whole blood, isolated PBMCs, or DNA extracted from either of those sample types. For this clone: Its antigen has not been determined. Qualities for individual bases were not recorded, and no much larger clone is one base off.

Trimming removed 4 bases from V and 1 base from J, leaving 13 bases between the germline ends. From cysteine to phenylalanine, the CDR3 is 15 amino acids long. Just the 45-base CDR3 DNA is kept, in frame starting at base 1. CDR1 and CDR2 are read off the germline V gene (reference sequence) as MNHNY and SVGAGI. The immunoSEQ Assay, a bias-controlled multiplex PCR, was used to amplify TCRbeta CDR3 regions from genomic DNA. From the authors' description of their analysis: The number of nucleated cells in each sample was estimated from the amplification of reference gene primers within the assay. To quantify the absolute abundance of each unique TCRbeta CDR3 rearrangement, sequence reads were collapsed and filtered. For each sample, productive Simpson clonality was calculated as the square root of Simpson's diversity index over productive rearrangements. As stored in TCRdb, this immuneACCESS dataset retains in-frame rearrangements with V and J assigned. A fraction of the clones does not appear; measured against another copy, unresolved V genes explain less than half of the discrepancy, and the remainder lacks a known reason. V, J and clone size are those of that table, while D and trimming were read from the DNA. This sample holds some 80,000 clones; roughly 82% were observed only once. Around 21% of the sample is held by the ten biggest clonotypes.

What the research found in general, with its limitations: Clinical and demographic metadata were provided uncurated, with the amount varying by source and participant.

The chain is encoded by TRBV6-6 joined to TRBJ1-1; too little of a D gene remains to name it. This sequence originates from an elderly woman with active or convalescent COVID-19. Sequencing input: peripheral blood. The CDR3 corresponds to CASSSPGGGNTEAFF. The bases read TGTGCCAGCAGTTCCCCCGGTGGTGGGAACACTGAAGCTTTCTTT.